The 11 T cell receptor beta chains listed next were all sequenced from one sample in a study of T cells in narcolepsy. The protocol was immunoSEQ multiplex PCR, while the TCRdb copy is restricted to in-frame clones and leaves out a portion. The sample records about 17,000 clones, approximately 77% being singletons. The source material was CD45RA- memory CD8+ T cells from PBMCs. All receptors derive from a human donor with narcolepsy.

The CDR3 region has the DNA TGTGCCAGCAGTTACTCGAGATCAGGAGAACTCCTTGAAGCTTTCTTT. As protein: CASSYSRSGELLEAFF. The gene calls are TRBV6-5 and TRBJ1-1; D ambiguous. Germline V gives CDR1 MNHEY, CDR2 SVGAGI. Between the trimmed V and J ends, which lost 0 bases and 7 bases, there was a span of 18 bases. The CDR3 runs to 16 residues.

This chain links TRBV15 with TRBJ1-1; a possible D gene is TRBD1 (6 bases). V lost 3 bases to trimming and J lost 4 bases, with 9 bases between them. This CDR3 is built from 13 residues. The V gene's germline CDR1 is LNHNV and CDR2 YYDKDF (reference sequence). The CDR3 DNA reads as TGTGCCACCAGCAGTGGACAGCTCACTGAAGCTTTCTTT. It specifies CATSSGQLTEAFF.

The chain recombines TRBV6-5 with TRBJ2-7, with TRBD1 identical over 8 bases. This CDR3 comprises 14 residues. The germline V gene has CDR1 MNHEY and CDR2 SVGAGI. J lost 3 bases, V lost 2 bases, and 3 bases had no gene match. For the CDR3, the DNA is TGTGCCAGCAGTTACGGGACAGGTCACTACGAGCAGTACTTC. Amino acid sequence: CASSYGTGHYEQYF.

CDR3 DNA: TGTGCCAGCAGCTTAGAAGGGTCAGCGGCAAACACCGGGGAGCTGTTTTTT. This translates into CASSLEGSAANTGELFF. The rearrangement uses TRBV7-6 and TRBJ2-2, with a tentative D call TRBD2 (5 bases). This CDR3 region has 17 residues. Germline values: CDR1 SGHVS, CDR2 FNYEAQ. V lost 1 base, J lost 2 bases, and 14 bases lay in between.

The rearrangement links TRBV5-4 to TRBJ2-3, with unresolved D. Between the trimmed V and J ends, which lost 2 bases and 2 bases, there was a span of 12 bases. CDR1 is SGHNT and CDR2 is YYREEE in the germline V gene (reference sequence). The CDR3 is 15 residues long. CDR3 loop: CASSLWVGTTDTQYF. CDR3 sequence (DNA): TGTGCCAGCAGCTTATGGGTTGGTACCACAGATACGCAGTATTTT.

This chain joins TRBV5-6 and TRBJ2-7, with D tentatively TRBD1 or TRBD2 (5 bases each). CDR1 is SGHDT, CDR2 YYEEEE, per germline. CDR3 size: 13 residues. V dropped 4 bases and J dropped 2 bases, with 10 bases sitting between them. The CDR3 loop is CASSGTVAYEQYF. CDR3 sequence (DNA): TGTGCCAGCAGCGGGACCGTAGCCTACGAGCAGTACTTC. The full variable domain, rest sourced from reference TRBV5-6 and TRBJ2-7, is DAGVTQSPTHLIKTRGQQVTLRCSPKSGHDTVSWYQQALGQGPQFIFQYYEEEERQRGNFPDRFSGHQFPNYSSELNVNALLLGDSALYLCASSGTVAYEQYFGPGTRLTVT.

Turning to this clone: At the DNA level, this CDR3 is encoded by other sequences in the same sample as well. This chain connects TRBV7-6 to TRBJ2-3; D is uncertain. Trimming removed 5 bases at V and 2 bases at J, with 11 bases between. Germline V gene lookup returns CDR1 SGHVS and CDR2 FNYEAQ. This CDR3 has 14 residues. This CDR3 is CASSLDGPTDTQYF. The CDR3 nucleotides read TGTGCCAGCAGCCTTGACGGACCCACAGATACGCAGTATTTT. Full variable domain (outside the CDR3, taken from reference TRBV7-6 and TRBJ2-3): GAGVSQSPRYKVTKRGQDVALRCDPISGHVSLYWYRQALGQGPEFLTYFNYEAQQDKSGLPNDRFSAERPEGSISTLTIQRTEQRDSAMYRCASSLDGPTDTQYFGPGTRLTVL.

The J gene is TRBJ1-1, the V gene TRBV27; D gene uncertain. Germline assignment: CDR1 MNHEY and CDR2 SMNVEV (reference sequence). The CDR3 spans 14 residues. Trimming shortened V by 2 bases and J by 0 bases, and 7 bases separated the two germline ends. For the CDR3, the DNA is TGTGCCAGCAGTTTAGGTGCTATGAACACTGAAGCTTTCTTT. It is translated as CASSLGAMNTEAFF.

The chain has TRBV6-5 and TRBJ1-5; perhaps TRBD1 as D (5 bases). The CDR3 loop spans 13 amino acids. The germline gives CDR1 MNHEY, CDR2 SVGAGI. The germline V and J ends were trimmed by 2 bases and 7 bases, with 9 bases remaining between them. Written as DNA, the CDR3 is TGTGCCAGCAGTTACGGGGGGGGGCAGCCCCAGCATTTT. It encodes CASSYGGGQPQHF.

The chain is built from TRBV7-2 and TRBJ2-7; D tentatively fits TRBD1 or TRBD2 (5 bases each). The CDR3 consists of 14 residues. V was clipped by 4 bases and J by 5 bases, with 15 bases between them. The germline V gene encodes CDR1 SGHTA and CDR2 FQGNSA. The CDR3 DNA reads as TGTGCCAGCAGCTCGGACGGGGCGGGCGACGAGCAGTACTTC. This translates into CASSSDGAGDEQYF.

The chain links TRBV9 to TRBJ2-7; D may match TRBD1 or TRBD2 (5 bases each). The germline CDR1 and CDR2 sequences are SGDLS and YYNGEE. The germline V and J ends were trimmed by 4 bases and 0 bases, with 11 bases remaining between them. This CDR3 comprises 14 residues. Here the CDR3 DNA reads TGTGCCAGCAGCCCTGGGGGTTCCTCCTACGAGCAGTACTTC. Translating it yields CASSPGGSSYEQYF.